This TCR beta chain appears in the sequencing data of a study of blood T cell repertoires in COVID-19. This CDR3 has 14 residues. Germline CDR1 ENHRY, CDR2 SYGVKD. The junction had 6 bases not matched to a gene; V was cut back by 5 bases and J by 3 bases. Repertoires were generated with immunoSEQ multiplex PCR, while TCRdb's copy carries only in-frame clones and drops some. The sample consists of 89,000 or so clones, nearly 95% of them appearing once. The chain couples TRBV10-3 to TRBJ1-1; 7 nucleotides align to TRBD1. The clonotype originates from a human donor with active COVID-19. The donor label of this sample is uncertain. Material for sequencing was peripheral blood. CDR3 sequence reads: CAISRQGKDTEAFF. As DNA, the CDR3 is TGTGCCATCAGTCGACAGGGTAAGGACACTGAAGCTTTCTTT.